These T cell receptor beta chains were read from a single sample in a study of metastatic and nonmetastatic thyroid tumors. TCRdb reprocessed the PCR reads using MiXCR. The sample has 15,000 to 20,000 clones, around 23% seen once; the top ten hold less than 9%. Input material: adjacent normal tissue. These receptor sequences come from a female donor with papillary thyroid cancer or a benign thyroid nodule (not recorded which). Some clones in this sample may be carry-over from other donors' samples. CDR3s include the opening cysteine and the closing phenylalanine or tryptophan. A D gene is named only where the DNA matches it firmly. Some rows have no size entry. The others give once, few or many, or a class for an expanded clone.

v_gene: TRBV18; j_gene: TRBJ2-7; abundance: many; d_gene: TRBD1; CDR3nt: TGTGCCAGCTCACCGCGGACAGGGGCCTACGAGCAGTACTTC; CDR3aa: CASSPRTGAYEQYF
v_gene: TRBV20-1; j_gene: TRBJ2-3; abundance: NA; d_gene: TRBD2; CDR3nt: TGCAGTGCCCCATCACCAGGACTGGCGGGAGTTAGCACAGATACGCAGTATTTT; CDR3aa: CSAPSPGLAGVSTDTQYF
v_gene: TRBV20-1; j_gene: TRBJ2-1; abundance: medium-sized; d_gene: NA; CDR3nt: TGCAGTGCTTCAAATGGGGCCAGTGTCGATGAGCAGTTCTTC; CDR3aa: CSASNGASVDEQFF
v_gene: TRBV2; j_gene: TRBJ2-5; abundance: few; d_gene: NA; CDR3nt: TGTGCCAGCAGTGGGACATGGGGCGAGGAGACCCAGTACTTC; CDR3aa: CASSGTWGEETQYF
v_gene: TRBV20-1; j_gene: TRBJ2-4; abundance: many; d_gene: NA; CDR3nt: TGCAGTGCTAGGGGACTCTCCCTAGCCAAAAACATTCAGTACTTC; CDR3aa: CSARGLSLAKNIQYF
v_gene: TRBV5-1; j_gene: TRBJ2-5; abundance: NA; d_gene: NA; CDR3nt: TGCGCCAGCAGCCTACAGTGGGCTCACGAAGAGACCCAGTACTTC; CDR3aa: CASSLQWAHEETQYF
v_gene: TRBV15; j_gene: TRBJ2-7; abundance: few; d_gene: NA; CDR3nt: TGTGCCACCAGCAGAGGGGAGACCCAGTACGAGCAGTACTTC; CDR3aa: CATSRGETQYEQYF
v_gene: TRBV6-1; j_gene: TRBJ2-1; abundance: few; d_gene: TRBD2; CDR3nt: TGTGCCAGCACCGCACTAGCGGGGGGGATCAGGAATGAGCAGTTCTTC; CDR3aa: CASTALAGGIRNEQFF
v_gene: TRBV27; j_gene: TRBJ1-1; abundance: NA; d_gene: NA; CDR3nt: TGTGCCAGCAGTTTCCTTGGGGCTTTTCTCAGGGGAGGCACTGAAGCTTTCTTT; CDR3aa: CASSFLGAFLRGGTEAFF
v_gene: TRBV10-3; j_gene: TRBJ2-7; abundance: medium-sized; d_gene: NA; CDR3nt: TGTGCCATCAGTGAGTTTTACTCCTACGAGCAGTACTTC; CDR3aa: CAISEFYSYEQYF
v_gene: TRBV7-2; j_gene: TRBJ2-7; abundance: many; d_gene: TRBD1; CDR3nt: TGTGCCAGCAGCTTATCAGGGGGCGGCTACGAGCAGTACTTC; CDR3aa: CASSLSGGGYEQYF
v_gene: TRBV19; j_gene: TRBJ1-5; abundance: many; d_gene: NA; CDR3nt: TGTGCCAGTAGTATTAGCAATCAGCCCCAGCATTTT; CDR3aa: CASSISNQPQHF
v_gene: TRBV18; j_gene: TRBJ2-7; abundance: NA; d_gene: NA; CDR3nt: TGTGCCAGCTCGCCTTACGAGCAGCACTTC; CDR3aa: CASSPYEQHF
v_gene: TRBV27; j_gene: TRBJ2-7; abundance: medium-sized; d_gene: NA; CDR3nt: TGTGCCAGCAGTTTATCTCCAGTCCCCTACGAGCAGTACTTC; CDR3aa: CASSLSPVPYEQYF
v_gene: TRBV19; j_gene: TRBJ1-2; abundance: few; d_gene: NA; CDR3nt: TGTACCAGTACTCTGAGGGACAACTATGGCTACACCTTC; CDR3aa: CTSTLRDNYGYTF
v_gene: TRBV5-1; j_gene: TRBJ1-5; abundance: many; d_gene: NA; CDR3nt: TGCGCCAGCAGCTTCGACGGAGATAGCAATCAGCCCCAGCATTTT; CDR3aa: CASSFDGDSNQPQHF
v_gene: TRBV7-3; j_gene: TRBJ2-2; abundance: NA; d_gene: NA; CDR3nt: TGTGCCAGCATCCGGTACTTCGCGAACACCGGGGAGCTGTTTTTT; CDR3aa: CASIRYFANTGELFF
v_gene: TRBV28; j_gene: TRBJ1-1; abundance: medium-sized; d_gene: NA; CDR3nt: TGTGCCAGCACCATGGACATTCGGGAAGCTTTCTTT; CDR3aa: CASTMDIREAFF
v_gene: TRBV7-6; j_gene: TRBJ2-5; abundance: NA; d_gene: NA; CDR3nt: TGTGCCAGCATCACTAGCAGGCAAGAGACCCAGTACTTC; CDR3aa: CASITSRQETQYF
v_gene: TRBV18; j_gene: TRBJ2-7; abundance: medium-sized; d_gene: NA; CDR3nt: TGTGCCAGCTCCCCCTTTCACCCCTACGAGCAGTACTTC; CDR3aa: CASSPFHPYEQYF
v_gene: TRBV6-1; j_gene: TRBJ1-3; abundance: medium-sized; d_gene: NA; CDR3nt: TGTGCCAGCAGTGAACACGGGAGCTCTGGAAACACCATATATTTT; CDR3aa: CASSEHGSSGNTIYF
v_gene: TRBV15; j_gene: TRBJ1-1; abundance: NA; d_gene: NA; CDR3nt: TGTGCCACCAGCAGAAGGGGTGGTACTGAAGCTTTCTTT; CDR3aa: CATSRRGGTEAFF
v_gene: TRBV20-1; j_gene: TRBJ2-7; abundance: many; d_gene: TRBD2; CDR3nt: TGCAGTGCTAGAGATCCGGGGGGGCGTGACGAGCAGTACTTC; CDR3aa: CSARDPGGRDEQYF
v_gene: TRBV24-1; j_gene: TRBJ2-3; abundance: many; d_gene: TRBD2; CDR3nt: TGTGCCACCAGTGATTCGAGGGACTCTAGCGGGAGAAGGCCAGATACGCAGTATTTT; CDR3aa: CATSDSRDSSGRRPDTQYF
v_gene: TRBV18; j_gene: TRBJ2-5; abundance: many; d_gene: NA; CDR3nt: TGTGCCAGCTCACCACCGTGGCAGGGCTTGGGGGAGACCCAGTACTTC; CDR3aa: CASSPPWQGLGETQYF
v_gene: TRBV11-3; j_gene: TRBJ2-2; abundance: many; d_gene: TRBD2; CDR3nt: TGTGCCAGCAGCTTCCCGTCGGGGGGCACCGGGGAGCTGTTTTTT; CDR3aa: CASSFPSGGTGELFF
v_gene: TRBV20-1; j_gene: TRBJ2-3; abundance: NA; d_gene: TRBD1; CDR3nt: TGCAGTACTAGAGTTGGTACAGGGGTTTGGGATACGCAGTATTTT; CDR3aa: CSTRVGTGVWDTQYF
v_gene: TRBV6-1; j_gene: TRBJ2-7; abundance: medium-sized; d_gene: TRBD1; CDR3nt: TGTGCCAGCAGTCAATCCGGGACAGGGAGCTCCTACGAGCAGTACTTC; CDR3aa: CASSQSGTGSSYEQYF
v_gene: TRBV27; j_gene: TRBJ1-1; abundance: NA; d_gene: TRBD1; CDR3nt: TGTGCCAGCAGTTGGGGACAGGGAAGGACTGAAGCTTTCTTT; CDR3aa: CASSWGQGRTEAFF
v_gene: TRBV20-1; j_gene: TRBJ2-7; abundance: many; d_gene: NA; CDR3nt: TGCAGTGCCAGACCTAGGGGGGCACAGTACGAGCAGTACTTC; CDR3aa: CSARPRGAQYEQYF
v_gene: TRBV24-1; j_gene: TRBJ2-3; abundance: few; d_gene: NA; CDR3nt: TGTGCCACCAGGAAGGGGGTTGGCACAGATACGCAGTGCTTT; CDR3aa: CATRKGVGTDTQCF
v_gene: TRBV6-2/TRBV6-3; j_gene: TRBJ2-6; abundance: few; d_gene: TRBD1; CDR3nt: TGTGCCAGCAGCCCGGGACAGGAGGAATCACATCGGGCCAACGTCCTGACTTTC; CDR3aa: CASSPGQEESHRANVLTF
v_gene: TRBV9; j_gene: TRBJ2-5; abundance: NA; d_gene: TRBD2; CDR3nt: TGTGCCAGCAGCGTGGGACTAGCTGGAGGGGGGCAAGAGACCCAGTACTTT; CDR3aa: CASSVGLAGGGQETQYF
v_gene: TRBV6-1; j_gene: TRBJ2-1; abundance: few; d_gene: TRBD2; CDR3nt: TGTGCCATCAGCCCCTGGACTAGCGAGGGTTATCAGTTCTTC; CDR3aa: CAISPWTSEGYQFF
v_gene: TRBV30; j_gene: TRBJ2-3; abundance: many; d_gene: TRBD2; CDR3nt: TGTGCCTGGAACTGGCCTCGTAGCGGGAGGGCCCGCACAGATACGCAGTATTTT; CDR3aa: CAWNWPRSGRARTDTQYF
v_gene: TRBV6-2/TRBV6-3; j_gene: TRBJ2-3; abundance: many; d_gene: NA; CDR3nt: TGTGCCAGCAACGAAGGGATTTCAAGAATAAGCACAGATACGCAGTATTTT; CDR3aa: CASNEGISRISTDTQYF
v_gene: TRBV4-2; j_gene: TRBJ2-3; abundance: many; d_gene: NA; CDR3nt: TGTGCCAGCAGCCTGGAGGATCAAGGCACAGATACGCAGTATTTT; CDR3aa: CASSLEDQGTDTQYF
v_gene: TRBV6-2/TRBV6-3; j_gene: TRBJ2-7; abundance: few; d_gene: NA; CDR3nt: TGTGCCAGCAGTCTCTCTGGTCCCGAGCAGTACTTC; CDR3aa: CASSLSGPEQYF
v_gene: TRBV24-1; j_gene: TRBJ2-5; abundance: NA; d_gene: TRBD2; CDR3nt: TGTGCCACCAGTGATTGGGGGCCGGGACTAGCCGGATTTGATACCCAGTACTTC; CDR3aa: CATSDWGPGLAGFDTQYF
v_gene: TRBV12-3/TRBV12-4; j_gene: TRBJ1-2; abundance: few; d_gene: NA; CDR3nt: TGTGCCAGCAGTTTATCTGGGGACTATGGCTACACCTTC; CDR3aa: CASSLSGDYGYTF
v_gene: TRBV28; j_gene: TRBJ1-2; abundance: few; d_gene: NA; CDR3nt: TGTGCCAGCAGTTTATCGTCAGTCTGGAAGGGCTACACCTTC; CDR3aa: CASSLSSVWKGYTF
v_gene: TRBV12-3/TRBV12-4; j_gene: TRBJ2-7; abundance: medium-sized; d_gene: TRBD2; CDR3nt: TGTGCCAGCAGTTTCCGGACTAGCGGCTACGAGCAGTACTTC; CDR3aa: CASSFRTSGYEQYF
v_gene: TRBV11-1; j_gene: TRBJ1-2; abundance: many; d_gene: NA; CDR3nt: TGTGCCAGCAGCTTAGCGCTAGGAGAATGGGGTACTAACTATGGCTACACCTTC; CDR3aa: CASSLALGEWGTNYGYTF
v_gene: TRBV6-1; j_gene: TRBJ2-1; abundance: NA; d_gene: NA; CDR3nt: TGTGCCAGCAGACAGGGGGGGAATGAGCAGTTCTTC; CDR3aa: CASRQGGNEQFF
v_gene: TRBV2; j_gene: TRBJ2-5; abundance: NA; d_gene: TRBD2; CDR3nt: TGTGCCAGCAGATCTCGCTGGCTCAGCGGGGGAGAGACCCAGTACTTC; CDR3aa: CASRSRWLSGGETQYF
v_gene: TRBV20-1; j_gene: TRBJ1-1; abundance: NA; d_gene: TRBD1; CDR3nt: TGCAAGGCACAGGGGGCGCGAGGGACTGAAGCTCTCTTT; CDR3aa: CKAQGARGTEALF
v_gene: TRBV6-1; j_gene: TRBJ1-5; abundance: few; d_gene: NA; CDR3nt: TGTGCCAGTAACTCGGGGAGGGGGGCAAATCAGCCCCAGCATTTT; CDR3aa: CASNSGRGANQPQHF